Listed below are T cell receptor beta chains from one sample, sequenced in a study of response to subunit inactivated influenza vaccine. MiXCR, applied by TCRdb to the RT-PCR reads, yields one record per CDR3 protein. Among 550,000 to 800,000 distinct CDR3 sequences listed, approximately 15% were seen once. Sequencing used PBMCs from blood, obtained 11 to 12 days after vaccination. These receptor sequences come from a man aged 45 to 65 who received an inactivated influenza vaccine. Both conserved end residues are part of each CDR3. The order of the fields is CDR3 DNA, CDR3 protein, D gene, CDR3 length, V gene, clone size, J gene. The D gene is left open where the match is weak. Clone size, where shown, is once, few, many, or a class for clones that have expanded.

cdr3_nt: TGTGCCAGCAGCTGGGGGGGCCCTTTATACGAGCAGTACTTC; cdr3_aa: CASSWGGPLYEQYF; d_call: NA; cdr3_length: 14; v_call: TRBV12-3/TRBV12-4; clone_size: many; j_call: TRBJ2-7
cdr3_nt: TGTGCCAGCAGCACCCCCGGGCGGGACAGGGGGCGCGATGAGCAGTTCTTC; cdr3_aa: CASSTPGRDRGRDEQFF; d_call: TRBD1; cdr3_length: 17; v_call: TRBV7-9; clone_size: few; j_call: TRBJ2-1
cdr3_nt: TGTGCCAGCAGTTTATTGGACAGGGGGAGCCCCGACTTC; cdr3_aa: CASSLLDRGSPDF; d_call: TRBD1; cdr3_length: 13; v_call: TRBV28; clone_size: NA; j_call: TRBJ2-7
cdr3_nt: TGTGCCAGCAGCGTAGGATTAGGGCCGAATGAGCAGTTCTTC; cdr3_aa: CASSVGLGPNEQFF; d_call: NA; cdr3_length: 14; v_call: TRBV9; clone_size: NA; j_call: TRBJ2-1
cdr3_nt: TGTGCCAGCAGTAACAGGGGCTTTTACTCTGGGGCCAACGTCCTGACTTTC; cdr3_aa: CASSNRGFYSGANVLTF; d_call: TRBD1; cdr3_length: 17; v_call: TRBV6-5; clone_size: NA; j_call: TRBJ2-6
cdr3_nt: TGTGCCAGCAGCCGACAGGGCGTGAGGACTGAAGCTTTCTTT; cdr3_aa: CASSRQGVRTEAFF; d_call: TRBD1; cdr3_length: 14; v_call: TRBV5-4; clone_size: NA; j_call: TRBJ1-1
cdr3_nt: TGTGCCAGCAGCACCACTAGCGGCCTCCCTTACTTC; cdr3_aa: CASSTTSGLPYF; d_call: TRBD2; cdr3_length: 12; v_call: TRBV5-6; clone_size: NA; j_call: TRBJ2-7
cdr3_nt: TGTGCCAGCTCACCACGATCCGGACAGGGAAGTGGTGGAAACACCATATCTTTT; cdr3_aa: CASSPRSGQGSGGNTISF; d_call: TRBD1; cdr3_length: 18; v_call: TRBV18; clone_size: NA; j_call: TRBJ1-3
cdr3_nt: TGTGCCAGCAGTTCCCCTGGACATGGGGCCGGCTACACCTTC; cdr3_aa: CASSSPGHGAGYTF; d_call: NA; cdr3_length: 14; v_call: TRBV27; clone_size: NA; j_call: TRBJ1-2
cdr3_nt: TGTGCCATCAGTGACGCCCATGGGACTGAAGCTTTCTTT; cdr3_aa: CAISDAHGTEAFF; d_call: NA; cdr3_length: 13; v_call: TRBV10-3; clone_size: few; j_call: TRBJ1-1
cdr3_nt: TGCGCCAGCAGCCAAGATCACAGGTCTAATGGCTACACCTTC; cdr3_aa: CASSQDHRSNGYTF; d_call: NA; cdr3_length: 14; v_call: TRBV4-3; clone_size: many; j_call: TRBJ1-2
cdr3_nt: TGTGCCAGCAGCTTAATGGGACGGGCTAATGAAAAACTGTTTTTT; cdr3_aa: CASSLMGRANEKLFF; d_call: NA; cdr3_length: 15; v_call: TRBV7-2; clone_size: NA; j_call: TRBJ1-4
cdr3_nt: TGTGCCAGCAGGGTCACAGGGTCTGAAGCTTTCTTT; cdr3_aa: CASRVTGSEAFF; d_call: NA; cdr3_length: 12; v_call: TRBV2; clone_size: NA; j_call: TRBJ1-1
cdr3_nt: TGTGCCAGCAGCTTAAACCGAGGTGGGAGGGAGACCCAGTACTTC; cdr3_aa: CASSLNRGGRETQYF; d_call: NA; cdr3_length: 15; v_call: TRBV7-2; clone_size: NA; j_call: TRBJ2-5
cdr3_nt: TGTGCCAGCTTCTCGGCGGGGGGGCCGCGAAAGGAGCAGTTCTTC; cdr3_aa: CASFSAGGPRKEQFF; d_call: TRBD2; cdr3_length: 15; v_call: TRBV6-1; clone_size: NA; j_call: TRBJ2-1
cdr3_nt: TGTGCCACCAGCAGAGATCGCAGCGGGATGCGCAATGAGCAGTTCTTC; cdr3_aa: CATSRDRSGMRNEQFF; d_call: TRBD2; cdr3_length: 16; v_call: TRBV15; clone_size: NA; j_call: TRBJ2-1
cdr3_nt: TGCGCCAGCAGCATTGCAGGGAAGGGTATGGAGACCCAGTACTTC; cdr3_aa: CASSIAGKGMETQYF; d_call: NA; cdr3_length: 15; v_call: TRBV5-1; clone_size: NA; j_call: TRBJ2-5
cdr3_nt: TGCAGCGGAGGAACAGTATCAAGCACAGATACGCAGTATTTT; cdr3_aa: CSGGTVSSTDTQYF; d_call: NA; cdr3_length: 14; v_call: TRBV29-1; clone_size: few; j_call: TRBJ2-3
cdr3_nt: TGTGCCAGCGGTCTGGACGCGAGCTCCTACAATGAGCAGTTCTTC; cdr3_aa: CASGLDASSYNEQFF; d_call: NA; cdr3_length: 15; v_call: TRBV11-2; clone_size: few; j_call: TRBJ2-1
cdr3_nt: TGTGCCAGCAGTGAACTCCTCAGGGGGGGGAGTAATGAGCAGTTCTTC; cdr3_aa: CASSELLRGGSNEQFF; d_call: NA; cdr3_length: 16; v_call: TRBV25-1; clone_size: NA; j_call: TRBJ2-1
cdr3_nt: TGTGCCAGCAGCCGGCGGAGTTACAATGAGCAGTTCTTC; cdr3_aa: CASSRRSYNEQFF; d_call: NA; cdr3_length: 13; v_call: TRBV7-2; clone_size: NA; j_call: TRBJ2-1
cdr3_nt: TGTGCCATCAGTCATGGGCGGGAGGCTTTCTACGAGCAGTACTTC; cdr3_aa: CAISHGREAFYEQYF; d_call: TRBD2; cdr3_length: 15; v_call: TRBV10-3; clone_size: NA; j_call: TRBJ2-7
cdr3_nt: TGCAGTGCTGCGCGGACGGATAACTATGGCTACACCTTC; cdr3_aa: CSAARTDNYGYTF; d_call: NA; cdr3_length: 13; v_call: TRBV20-1; clone_size: few; j_call: TRBJ1-2
cdr3_nt: TGCGCCAGCAGCTTGACAGGAAACCATTTAAGAGGCTACGAGCAGTACTTC; cdr3_aa: CASSLTGNHLRGYEQYF; d_call: NA; cdr3_length: 17; v_call: TRBV5-1; clone_size: many; j_call: TRBJ2-7
cdr3_nt: TGCAGCGGCGTTTCAATGAACACTGAAGCTTTCTTT; cdr3_aa: CSGVSMNTEAFF; d_call: NA; cdr3_length: 12; v_call: TRBV29-1; clone_size: few; j_call: TRBJ1-1
cdr3_nt: TGTGCCAGCACGAATAGCAATCAGCCCCAGCATTTT; cdr3_aa: CASTNSNQPQHF; d_call: NA; cdr3_length: 12; v_call: TRBV12-3/TRBV12-4; clone_size: many; j_call: TRBJ1-5
cdr3_nt: TGTGCCAGCAGCGAAAACGCGGGAGCGAACACCGGGGAGCTGTTTTTT; cdr3_aa: CASSENAGANTGELFF; d_call: TRBD2; cdr3_length: 16; v_call: TRBV7-3; clone_size: few; j_call: TRBJ2-2
cdr3_nt: TGCAGTGCTAGAGGCGTTCCCTACGAGCAGTACTTC; cdr3_aa: CSARGVPYEQYF; d_call: NA; cdr3_length: 12; v_call: TRBV20-1; clone_size: few; j_call: TRBJ2-7
cdr3_nt: TGTGCCACCAGTGGAGGACTAGCGGGAGGTGAGCAGTTCTTC; cdr3_aa: CATSGGLAGGEQFF; d_call: TRBD2; cdr3_length: 14; v_call: TRBV24-1; clone_size: few; j_call: TRBJ2-1
cdr3_nt: TGCGCCAGCAGCTTGGAGTCAGCCTCCTACGAGCAGTACTTC; cdr3_aa: CASSLESASYEQYF; d_call: NA; cdr3_length: 14; v_call: TRBV5-1; clone_size: many; j_call: TRBJ2-7
cdr3_nt: TGTGCCAGCAGTTGGCCCCTCGGGGGCTACACCTTC; cdr3_aa: CASSWPLGGYTF; d_call: NA; cdr3_length: 12; v_call: TRBV6-5; clone_size: NA; j_call: TRBJ1-2
cdr3_nt: TGTGCCAGCAGTTACTTTCGTGGGTATCAAGAGACCCAGTACTTC; cdr3_aa: CASSYFRGYQETQYF; d_call: NA; cdr3_length: 15; v_call: TRBV7-9; clone_size: many; j_call: TRBJ2-5
cdr3_nt: TGCGCCAGCAGCTTTGGGGTTCAGGCTGGGGCCAACGTCCTGACTTTC; cdr3_aa: CASSFGVQAGANVLTF; d_call: NA; cdr3_length: 16; v_call: TRBV5-1; clone_size: few; j_call: TRBJ2-6
cdr3_nt: TGCAGCGTTGGAGGACAGGGGCAAGAGACCCAGTACTTC; cdr3_aa: CSVGGQGQETQYF; d_call: TRBD1; cdr3_length: 13; v_call: TRBV29-1; clone_size: NA; j_call: TRBJ2-5
cdr3_nt: TGCAGTGCTGGGGGATCGGGCGACTATGGCTACACCTTC; cdr3_aa: CSAGGSGDYGYTF; d_call: NA; cdr3_length: 13; v_call: TRBV20-1; clone_size: few; j_call: TRBJ1-2
cdr3_nt: TGTGCCAGCAGTTTATCTGAAGGCACTGAAGCTTTCTTT; cdr3_aa: CASSLSEGTEAFF; d_call: NA; cdr3_length: 13; v_call: TRBV27; clone_size: few; j_call: TRBJ1-1
cdr3_nt: TGTGCCAGCAGCTTAGGTTTCCAGGGAGAGACCCAGTACTTC; cdr3_aa: CASSLGFQGETQYF; d_call: NA; cdr3_length: 14; v_call: TRBV7-6; clone_size: NA; j_call: TRBJ2-5
cdr3_nt: TGTGCCAGCAGTTTATCTCTCAGTTACAATGAGCAGTTCTTC; cdr3_aa: CASSLSLSYNEQFF; d_call: NA; cdr3_length: 14; v_call: TRBV27; clone_size: NA; j_call: TRBJ2-1
cdr3_nt: TGTGCCAGCAGCCAAGATCTGTGGACAGGGGGCCCACAGTACTTC; cdr3_aa: CASSQDLWTGGPQYF; d_call: TRBD1; cdr3_length: 15; v_call: TRBV3-1; clone_size: few; j_call: TRBJ2-7
cdr3_nt: TGCAGTGCGGTCCCTCTACAGAACACTGAAGCTTTCTTT; cdr3_aa: CSAVPLQNTEAFF; d_call: NA; cdr3_length: 13; v_call: TRBV20-1; clone_size: few; j_call: TRBJ1-1
cdr3_nt: TGTGCCAGCAGTTCCAGGGGACTAGCGGCCGGATCCTACGAGCAGTACTTC; cdr3_aa: CASSSRGLAAGSYEQYF; d_call: TRBD2; cdr3_length: 17; v_call: TRBV6-2/TRBV6-3; clone_size: few; j_call: TRBJ2-7
cdr3_nt: TGTGCCAGCAGCTCATTAACCTCTGGGGCCAACGTCCTGACTTTC; cdr3_aa: CASSSLTSGANVLTF; d_call: NA; cdr3_length: 15; v_call: TRBV11-1; clone_size: once; j_call: TRBJ2-6
cdr3_nt: TGTGCCAGCAGTACCGGGACAGGCCCCTCTGGGGCCAACGTCCTGACTTTC; cdr3_aa: CASSTGTGPSGANVLTF; d_call: TRBD1; cdr3_length: 17; v_call: TRBV2; clone_size: NA; j_call: TRBJ2-6
cdr3_nt: TGCAGCGTAGGATTCCTAGCGGGAGGGCCCGGGGAGCTGTTTTTT; cdr3_aa: CSVGFLAGGPGELFF; d_call: TRBD2; cdr3_length: 15; v_call: TRBV29-1; clone_size: NA; j_call: TRBJ2-2
cdr3_nt: TGCGCCAGCAGCAAGGGACAGATCTATAATTCACCCCTCCACTTT; cdr3_aa: CASSKGQIYNSPLHF; d_call: TRBD1; cdr3_length: 15; v_call: TRBV5-1; clone_size: few; j_call: TRBJ1-6
cdr3_nt: TGCAGTGCTAGAGAGGACACCAGCTCCTACGAGCAGTACTTC; cdr3_aa: CSAREDTSSYEQYF; d_call: NA; cdr3_length: 14; v_call: TRBV20-1; clone_size: NA; j_call: TRBJ2-7
cdr3_nt: TGTGCCAGCAGCCAAGGACTTACGGCGCAGTACTTC; cdr3_aa: CASSQGLTAQYF; d_call: NA; cdr3_length: 12; v_call: TRBV14; clone_size: NA; j_call: TRBJ2-7
cdr3_nt: TGTGCCAGCAGTCCAGGAGGGGGGGCCGGTAGGGAGACCCAGTACTTC; cdr3_aa: CASSPGGGAGRETQYF; d_call: NA; cdr3_length: 16; v_call: TRBV12-3/TRBV12-4; clone_size: NA; j_call: TRBJ2-5